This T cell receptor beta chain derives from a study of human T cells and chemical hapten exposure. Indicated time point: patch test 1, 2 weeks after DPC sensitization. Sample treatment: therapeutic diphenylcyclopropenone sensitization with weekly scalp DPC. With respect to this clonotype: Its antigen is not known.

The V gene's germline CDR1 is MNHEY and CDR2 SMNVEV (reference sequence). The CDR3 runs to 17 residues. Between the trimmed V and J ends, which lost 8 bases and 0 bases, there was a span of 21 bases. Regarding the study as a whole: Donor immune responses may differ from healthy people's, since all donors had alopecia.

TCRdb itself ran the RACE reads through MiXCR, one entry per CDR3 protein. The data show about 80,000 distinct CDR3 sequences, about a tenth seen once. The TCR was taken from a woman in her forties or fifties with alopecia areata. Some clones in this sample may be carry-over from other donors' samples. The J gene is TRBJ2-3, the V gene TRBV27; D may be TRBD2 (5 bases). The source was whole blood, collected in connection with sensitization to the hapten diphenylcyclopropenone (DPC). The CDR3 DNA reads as TGTGCCAGCTTGCTTGCCCCGGGGTGGGGAAGCACAGATACGCAGTATTTT. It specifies CASLLAPGWGSTDTQYF.